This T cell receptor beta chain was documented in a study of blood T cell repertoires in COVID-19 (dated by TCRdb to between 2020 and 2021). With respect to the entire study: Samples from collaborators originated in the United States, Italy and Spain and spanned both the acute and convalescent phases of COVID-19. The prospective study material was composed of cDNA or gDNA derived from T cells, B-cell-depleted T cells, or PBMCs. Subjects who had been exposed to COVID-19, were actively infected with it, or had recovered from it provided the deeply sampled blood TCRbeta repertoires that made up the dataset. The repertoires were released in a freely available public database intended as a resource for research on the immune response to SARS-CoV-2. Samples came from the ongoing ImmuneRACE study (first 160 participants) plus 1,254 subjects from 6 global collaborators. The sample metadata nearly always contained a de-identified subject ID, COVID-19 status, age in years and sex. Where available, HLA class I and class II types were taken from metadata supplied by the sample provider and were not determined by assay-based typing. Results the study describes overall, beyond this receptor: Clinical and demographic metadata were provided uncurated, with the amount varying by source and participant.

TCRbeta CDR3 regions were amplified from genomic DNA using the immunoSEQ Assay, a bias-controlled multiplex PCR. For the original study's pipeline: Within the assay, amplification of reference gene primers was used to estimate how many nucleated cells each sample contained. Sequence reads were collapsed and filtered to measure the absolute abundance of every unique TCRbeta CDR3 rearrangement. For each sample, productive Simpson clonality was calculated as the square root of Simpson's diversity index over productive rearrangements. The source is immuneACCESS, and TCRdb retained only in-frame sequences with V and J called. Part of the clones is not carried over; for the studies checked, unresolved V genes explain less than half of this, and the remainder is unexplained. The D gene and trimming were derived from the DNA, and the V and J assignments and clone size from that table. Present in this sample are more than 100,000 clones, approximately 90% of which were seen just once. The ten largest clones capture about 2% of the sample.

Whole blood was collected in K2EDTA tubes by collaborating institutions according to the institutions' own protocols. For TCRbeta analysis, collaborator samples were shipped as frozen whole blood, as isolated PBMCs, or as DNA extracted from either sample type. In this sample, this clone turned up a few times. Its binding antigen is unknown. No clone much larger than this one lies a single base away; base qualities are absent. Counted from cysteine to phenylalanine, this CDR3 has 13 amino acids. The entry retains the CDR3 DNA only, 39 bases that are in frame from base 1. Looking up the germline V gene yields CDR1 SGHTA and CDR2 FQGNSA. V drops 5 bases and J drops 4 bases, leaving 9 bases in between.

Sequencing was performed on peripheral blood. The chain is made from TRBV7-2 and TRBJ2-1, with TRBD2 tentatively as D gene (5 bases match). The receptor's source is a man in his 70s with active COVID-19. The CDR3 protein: CASSLGLYNEQFF. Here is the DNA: TGTGCCAGCAGCCTCGGACTTTACAATGAGCAGTTCTTC.